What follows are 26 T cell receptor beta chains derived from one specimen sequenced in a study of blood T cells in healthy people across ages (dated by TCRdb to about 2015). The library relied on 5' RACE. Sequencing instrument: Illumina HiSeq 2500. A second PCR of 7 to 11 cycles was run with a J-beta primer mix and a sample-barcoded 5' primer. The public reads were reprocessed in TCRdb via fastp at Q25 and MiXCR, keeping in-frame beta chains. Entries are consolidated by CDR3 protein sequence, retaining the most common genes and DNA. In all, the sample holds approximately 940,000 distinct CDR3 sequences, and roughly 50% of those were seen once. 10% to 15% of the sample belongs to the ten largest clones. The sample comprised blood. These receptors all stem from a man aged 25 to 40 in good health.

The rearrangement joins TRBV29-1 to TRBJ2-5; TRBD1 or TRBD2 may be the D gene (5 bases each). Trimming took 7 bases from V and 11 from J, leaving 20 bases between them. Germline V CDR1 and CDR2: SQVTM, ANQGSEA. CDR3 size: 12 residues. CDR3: CSASLRGTGQYF. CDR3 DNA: TGCAGCGCCAGCCTGAGGGGTACGGGGCAGTACTTC. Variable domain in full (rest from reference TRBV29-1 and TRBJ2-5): SAVISQKPSRDICQRGTSLTIQCQVDSQVTMMFWYRQQPGQSLTLIATANQGSEATYESGFVIDKFPISRPNLTFSTLTVSNMSPEDSSIYLCSASLRGTGQYFGPGTRLLVL.

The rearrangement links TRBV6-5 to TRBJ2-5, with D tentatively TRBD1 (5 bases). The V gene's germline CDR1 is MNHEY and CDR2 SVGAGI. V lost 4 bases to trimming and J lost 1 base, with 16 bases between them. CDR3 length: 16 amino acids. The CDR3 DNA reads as TGTGCCAGCAGTTCCCGCCAGGGAATGACCCAAGAGACCCAGTACTTC. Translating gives CASSSRQGMTQETQYF.

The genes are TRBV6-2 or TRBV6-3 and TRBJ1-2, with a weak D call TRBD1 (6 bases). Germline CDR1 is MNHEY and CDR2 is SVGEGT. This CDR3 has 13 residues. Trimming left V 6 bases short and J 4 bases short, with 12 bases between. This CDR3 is CASSGRQVYGYTF. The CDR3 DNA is TGTGCCAGCAGCGGACGACAGGTCTATGGCTACACCTTC.

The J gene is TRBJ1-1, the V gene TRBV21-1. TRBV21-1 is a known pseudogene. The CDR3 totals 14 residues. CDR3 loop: CASSRGGRDTEAFF. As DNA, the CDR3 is TGTGCCAGCAGCAGAGGAGGGAGGGACACTGAAGCTTTCTTT.

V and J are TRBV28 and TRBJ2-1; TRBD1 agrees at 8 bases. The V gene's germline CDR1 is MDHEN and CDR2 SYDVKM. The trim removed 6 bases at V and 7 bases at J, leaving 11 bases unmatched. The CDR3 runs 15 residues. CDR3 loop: CASSWRMGQENEQFF. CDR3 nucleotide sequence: TGTGCCAGCAGCTGGCGGATGGGACAGGAAAATGAGCAGTTCTTC.

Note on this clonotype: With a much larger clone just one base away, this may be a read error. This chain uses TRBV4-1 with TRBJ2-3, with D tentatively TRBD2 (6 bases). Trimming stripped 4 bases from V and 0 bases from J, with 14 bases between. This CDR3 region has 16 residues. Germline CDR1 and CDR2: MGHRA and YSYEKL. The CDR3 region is CASSRRGETSTDTQYF. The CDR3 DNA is TGCGCCAGCAGCCGCCGCGGGGAAACTAGCACAGATACGCAGTATTTT.

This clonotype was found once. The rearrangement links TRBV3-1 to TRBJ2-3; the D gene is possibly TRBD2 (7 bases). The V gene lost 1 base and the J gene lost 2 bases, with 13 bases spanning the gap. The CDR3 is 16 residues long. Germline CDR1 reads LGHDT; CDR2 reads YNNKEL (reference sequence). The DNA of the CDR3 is TGTGCCAGCAGCCAAGGAAGGGGGGGAGCCACAGATACGCAGTATTTT. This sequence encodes CASSQGRGGATDTQYF.

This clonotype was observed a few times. CDR3 loop: CSVHRTGGGSYGYTF. CDR3 DNA: TGCAGCGTTCACCGGACAGGGGGAGGGAGTTATGGCTACACCTTC. This sequence joins TRBV29-1 and TRBJ1-2, with TRBD1 matching 10 bases. Losses at the gene ends were 5 bases for V and 5 bases for J; bases not matched to a gene: 11. The CDR3 spans 15 residues. Per the germline V gene, CDR1 is SQVTM and CDR2 is ANQGSEA.

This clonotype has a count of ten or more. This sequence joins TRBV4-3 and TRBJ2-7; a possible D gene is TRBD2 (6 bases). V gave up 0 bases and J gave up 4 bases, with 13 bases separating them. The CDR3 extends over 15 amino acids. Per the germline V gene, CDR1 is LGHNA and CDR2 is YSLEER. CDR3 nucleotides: TGCGCCAGCAGCCAAGATCTGGCGGGGCGATACGAGCAGTACTTC. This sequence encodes CASSQDLAGRYEQYF.

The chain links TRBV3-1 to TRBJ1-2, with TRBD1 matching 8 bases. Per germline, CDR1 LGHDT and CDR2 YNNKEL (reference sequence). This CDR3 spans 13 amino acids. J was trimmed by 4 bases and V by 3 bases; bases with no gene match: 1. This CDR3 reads CASSQGTGYGYTF. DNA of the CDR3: TGTGCCAGCAGCCAGGGGACAGGCTATGGCTACACCTTC.

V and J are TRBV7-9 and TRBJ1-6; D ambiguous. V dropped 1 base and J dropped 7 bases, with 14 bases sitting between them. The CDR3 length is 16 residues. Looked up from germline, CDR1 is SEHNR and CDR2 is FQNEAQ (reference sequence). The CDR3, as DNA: TGTGCCAGCAGCTTAGATCAATCAGATGTAAATTCACCCCTCCACTTT. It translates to CASSLDQSDVNSPLHF.

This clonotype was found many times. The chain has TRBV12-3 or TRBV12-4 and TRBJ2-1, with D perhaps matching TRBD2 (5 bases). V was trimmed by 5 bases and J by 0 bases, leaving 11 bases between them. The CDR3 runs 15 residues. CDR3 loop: CASSAGEISYNEQFF. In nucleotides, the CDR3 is TGTGCCAGCAGTGCGGGCGAGATCTCCTACAATGAGCAGTTCTTC.

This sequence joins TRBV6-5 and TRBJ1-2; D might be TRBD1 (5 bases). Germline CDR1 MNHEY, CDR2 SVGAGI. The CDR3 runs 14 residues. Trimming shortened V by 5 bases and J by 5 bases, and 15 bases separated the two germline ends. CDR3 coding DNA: TGTGCCAGCAGTCCCCTCGGGGGGAAGTATGGCTACACCTTC. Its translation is CASSPLGGKYGYTF.

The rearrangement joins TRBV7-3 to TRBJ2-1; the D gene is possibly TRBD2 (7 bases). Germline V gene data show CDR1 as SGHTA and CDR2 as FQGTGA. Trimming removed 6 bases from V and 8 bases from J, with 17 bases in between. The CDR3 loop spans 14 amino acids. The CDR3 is CASRQGGSVDEQFF. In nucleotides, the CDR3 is TGTGCCAGCAGACAGGGCGGGAGCGTTGATGAGCAGTTCTTC. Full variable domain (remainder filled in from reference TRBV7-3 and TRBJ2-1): GAGVSQTPSNKVTEKGKYVELRCDPISGHTALYWYRQSLGQGPEFLIYFQGTGAADDSGLPNDRFFAVRPEGSVSTLKIQRTERGDSAVYLCASRQGGSVDEQFFGPGTRLTVL.

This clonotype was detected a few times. The CDR3 is CSVKGGLNQPQHF. CDR3 nucleotide sequence: TGCAGCGTTAAAGGGGGCCTTAATCAGCCCCAGCATTTT. V gene TRBV29-1 combines with J gene TRBJ1-5, with 7 positions matching TRBD1. This CDR3 is built from 13 residues. The junction had 5 bases not matched to a gene; V was cut back by 5 bases and J by 4 bases. From germline, CDR1 is SQVTM and CDR2 ANQGSEA.

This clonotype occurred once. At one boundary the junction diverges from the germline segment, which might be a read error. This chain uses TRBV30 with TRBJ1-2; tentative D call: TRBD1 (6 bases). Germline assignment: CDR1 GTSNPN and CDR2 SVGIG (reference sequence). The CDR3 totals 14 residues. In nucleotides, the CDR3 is TGTGCCTGGAGTGACACAGGGAATGTTGGGGGCTACGCCTTC. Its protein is CAWSDTGNVGGYAF.

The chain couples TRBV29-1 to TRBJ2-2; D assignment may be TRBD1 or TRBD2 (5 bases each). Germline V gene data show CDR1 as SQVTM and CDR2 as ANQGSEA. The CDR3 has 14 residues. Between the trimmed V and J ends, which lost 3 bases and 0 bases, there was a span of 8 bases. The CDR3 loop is CSVEGRTNTGELFF. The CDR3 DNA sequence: TGCAGCGTTGAGGGACGGACGAACACCGGGGAGCTGTTTTTT.

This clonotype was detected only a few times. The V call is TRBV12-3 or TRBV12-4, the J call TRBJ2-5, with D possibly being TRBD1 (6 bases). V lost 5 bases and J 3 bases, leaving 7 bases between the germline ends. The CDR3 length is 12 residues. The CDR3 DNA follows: TGTGCCAGCAGTGCAGGGGAAGAGACCCAGTACTTC. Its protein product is CASSAGEETQYF.

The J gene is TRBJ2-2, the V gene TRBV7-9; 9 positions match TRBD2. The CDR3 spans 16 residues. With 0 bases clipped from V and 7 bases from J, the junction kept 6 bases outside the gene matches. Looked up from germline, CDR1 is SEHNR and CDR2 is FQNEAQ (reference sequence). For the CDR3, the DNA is TGTGCCAGCAGCTTAGCAGCTAGCGGGGCAGGCGGGGAGCTGTTTTTT. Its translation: CASSLAASGAGGELFF. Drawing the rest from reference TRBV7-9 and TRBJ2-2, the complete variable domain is DTGVSQNPRHKITKRGQNVTFRCDPISEHNRLYWYRQTLGQGPEFLTYFQNEAQLEKSRLLSDRFSAERPKGSFSTLEIQRTEQGDSAMYLCASSLAASGAGGELFFGEGSRLTVL.

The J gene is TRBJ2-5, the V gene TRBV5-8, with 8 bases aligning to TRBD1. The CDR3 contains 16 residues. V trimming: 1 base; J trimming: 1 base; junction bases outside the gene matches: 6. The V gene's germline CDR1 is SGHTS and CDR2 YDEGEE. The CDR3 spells CASSLSGTGPQETQYF. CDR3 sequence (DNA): TGTGCCAGCAGCTTGTCGGGGACAGGACCCCAAGAGACCCAGTACTTC.

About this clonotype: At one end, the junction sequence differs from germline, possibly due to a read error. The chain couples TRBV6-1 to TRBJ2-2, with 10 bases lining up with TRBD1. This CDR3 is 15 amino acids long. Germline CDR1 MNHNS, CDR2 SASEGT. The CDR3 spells CASREVTGGSGELFF. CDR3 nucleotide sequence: TGTGCCAGCAGGGAAGTGACAGGGGGCTCCGGGGAGCTGTTTTTT.

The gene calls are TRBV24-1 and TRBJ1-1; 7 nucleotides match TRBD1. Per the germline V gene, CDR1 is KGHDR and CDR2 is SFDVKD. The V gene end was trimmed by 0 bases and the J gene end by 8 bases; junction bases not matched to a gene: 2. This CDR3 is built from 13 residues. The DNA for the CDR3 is TGTGCCACCAGTGATTTGGCAGGGGGAGAAGCTTTCTTT. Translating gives CATSDLAGGEAFF.

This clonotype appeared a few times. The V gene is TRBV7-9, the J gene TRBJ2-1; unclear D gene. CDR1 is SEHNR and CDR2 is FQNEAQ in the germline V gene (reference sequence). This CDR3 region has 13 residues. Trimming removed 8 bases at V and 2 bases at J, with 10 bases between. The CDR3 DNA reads TGTGCCAGCGGACGACCTGCCTACAATGAGCAGTTCTTC. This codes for CASGRPAYNEQFF. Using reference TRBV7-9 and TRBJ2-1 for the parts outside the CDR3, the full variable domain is DTGVSQNPRHKITKRGQNVTFRCDPISEHNRLYWYRQTLGQGPEFLTYFQNEAQLEKSRLLSDRFSAERPKGSFSTLEIQRTEQGDSAMYLCASGRPAYNEQFFGPGTRLTVL.

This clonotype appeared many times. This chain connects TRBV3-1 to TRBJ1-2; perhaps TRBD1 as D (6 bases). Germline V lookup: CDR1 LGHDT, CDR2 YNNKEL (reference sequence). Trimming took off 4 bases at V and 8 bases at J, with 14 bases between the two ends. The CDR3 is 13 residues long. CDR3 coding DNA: TGTGCCAGCAGCCCTCGAACAGACAGGGGCTACACCTTC. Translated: CASSPRTDRGYTF.

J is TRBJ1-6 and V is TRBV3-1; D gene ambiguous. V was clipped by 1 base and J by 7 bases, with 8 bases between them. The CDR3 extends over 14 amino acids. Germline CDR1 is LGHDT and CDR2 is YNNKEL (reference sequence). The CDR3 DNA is TGTGCCAGCAGCCAAGGGCCAGTAAATTCACCCCTCCACTTT. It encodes CASSQGPVNSPLHF.

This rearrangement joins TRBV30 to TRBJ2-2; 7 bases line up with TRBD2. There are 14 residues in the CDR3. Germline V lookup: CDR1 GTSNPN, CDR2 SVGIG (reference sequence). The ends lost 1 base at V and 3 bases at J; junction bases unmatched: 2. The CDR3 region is CAWSEGGYTGELFF. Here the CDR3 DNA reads TGTGCCTGGAGTGAGGGAGGGTACACCGGGGAGCTGTTTTTT.